Listed below are T cell receptor beta chains from one sample, sequenced in a study of T cells in Graves' hyperthyroidism and ophthalmopathy. From the multiplex PCR reads, TCRdb called clonotypes with MiXCR, one entry per CDR3 protein. The table has a few hundred thousand distinct CDR3 sequences, 13% to 15% seen once. The material sequenced was blood. The receptors here all came from a woman in her thirties or forties with Graves' hyperthyroidism. CDR3s leave out the opening cysteine and the closing phenylalanine or tryptophan. Each record gives: V gene, J gene, CDR3 protein.

TRBV15,TRBJ2-7,ATSRGTGGYEQY
TRBV5-1,TRBJ1-1,ASSSAGWNTEAF
TRBV12-3/TRBV12-4,TRBJ2-7,ASSLGVNSYEQY
TRBV27,TRBJ1-4,ASSLVGGYEKLF
TRBV6-5,TRBJ2-5,ASSYTPSGRGVETQY
TRBV19,TRBJ2-1,ASSTITYNEQF
TRBV18,TRBJ2-7,ASSPPILGTSKAYEQY
TRBV9,TRBJ2-3,ASSPGLAGGGADTQY
TRBV28,TRBJ1-1,ASRKFKTSYQGEAF
TRBV29-1,TRBJ1-1,SVLDREYTEAF
TRBV6-2/TRBV6-3,TRBJ2-3,ASNLRDPRHTDTRY
TRBV12-3/TRBV12-4,TRBJ2-7,ASSFRDRESYEQY
TRBV20-1,TRBJ2-7,SARDRELAGPYEQY
TRBV7-3,TRBJ2-5,ASSPTPTSGSGTQY
TRBV2,TRBJ2-7,ASRGTSGNVQY
TRBV3-1,TRBJ2-2,ASSPLGGSTSGELF
TRBV6-2/TRBV6-3,TRBJ2-3,ASSYARTSHPDTQY
TRBV12-3/TRBV12-4,TRBJ2-7,ASSPPGLAGVGKQY
TRBV6-1,TRBJ1-2,ASSDGGENYGYT
TRBV3-1,TRBJ1-5,ASSQDLTENQPQH
TRBV6-1,TRBJ2-1,ASTSGVGDEQF
TRBV3-1,TRBJ2-5,ASSQDISRPQDQETQY
TRBV30,TRBJ1-6,AWSHRQGYNSPLH
TRBV10-1,TRBJ2-2,ASSALAANTGELF
TRBV7-9,TRBJ2-7,ASSRTSAEQY
TRBV5-6,TRBJ1-3,ASSRDFSGNTIY
TRBV10-3,TRBJ2-5,VTKGQGGETQY
TRBV28,TRBJ2-5,ASSLSPGPPGETQY
TRBV5-1,TRBJ2-1,ASSSAGGSGAF
TRBV18,TRBJ2-1,ASSPPGQGNEQF
TRBV28,TRBJ1-4,TSRQGKGEKLF
TRBV20-1,TRBJ2-5,SASPWGEKTQY
TRBV6-2/TRBV6-3,TRBJ1-1,ASSFPGTVSNTEAF
TRBV28,TRBJ2-1,ASSLSSGRADNEQF
TRBV7-2,TRBJ2-7,ASSLGRGISYEQY
TRBV12-3/TRBV12-4,TRBJ2-5,ASTRGPRN
TRBV6-1,TRBJ1-2,ASSEARDSSPGGYGYT
TRBV29-1,TRBJ2-4,SAGTAKNIQY
TRBV19,TRBJ1-1,ASNRGGPLNTEAF
TRBV25-1,TRBJ2-7,ASVIDSQSYEQY
TRBV20-1,TRBJ1-2,SASGYRYGYT
TRBV20-1,TRBJ2-7,SAPPPAAYEQY
TRBV6-1,TRBJ1-2,ASSIIDTIGSYGYT
TRBV3-1,TRBJ2-5,ASSQDVQSQETQY
TRBV7-3,TRBJ2-1,ASSFAGEYEQF
TRBV6-6,TRBJ2-1,ASSYSRGGEQF
TRBV19,TRBJ2-7,ASSTYWGTSGRTYEQY
TRBV28,TRBJ1-5,ASSSRGGGNQPQH
TRBV28,TRBJ2-7,ASSSGGTSGRREYEQY
TRBV12-3/TRBV12-4,TRBJ1-2,ASSLVGRGYGYT